These T cell receptor beta chains were read from a single sample in a study of cytotoxic CD8 clonotypes in ibrutinib-treated CLL. Sequenced by immunoSEQ multiplex PCR; TCRdb stores in-frame clones only, minus some. The table shows some 150,000 clones, with 77% occurring only once. The sample in question was PBMCs, obtained after 12 months of ibrutinib treatment. The receptors come from a human donor with chronic lymphocytic leukemia. CDR3s include the opening cysteine and the closing phenylalanine or tryptophan. Each record gives: V gene, D gene, J gene, clone size, CDR3 protein, CDR3 DNA. The D gene is left open where the match is weak. The size of a clone is reported for some rows only, either as once, few or many, or as a class for expanded clones.

v_gene: TRBV28
d_gene: .
j_gene: TRBJ1-4
abundance: .
CDR3aa: CASSLHTTNEKLFF
CDR3nt: TGTGCCAGCAGCCTACACACAACTAATGAAAAACTGTTTTTT

v_gene: TRBV10-3
d_gene: .
j_gene: TRBJ2-2
abundance: .
CDR3aa: CAISENGGVAGELFF
CDR3nt: TGTGCCATCAGTGAAAACGGAGGCGTGGCCGGGGAGCTGTTTTTT

v_gene: TRBV11-2
d_gene: .
j_gene: TRBJ2-7
abundance: .
CDR3aa: CASSLSGGPGYEQYF
CDR3nt: TGTGCCAGCAGCTTATCGGGGGGCCCGGGGTACGAGCAGTACTTC

v_gene: TRBV28
d_gene: TRBD1
j_gene: TRBJ2-5
abundance: .
CDR3aa: CASSRDRDPRETQYF
CDR3nt: TGTGCCAGCAGTCGGGACAGGGATCCCCGAGAGACCCAGTACTTC

v_gene: TRBV28
d_gene: .
j_gene: TRBJ2-6
abundance: .
CDR3aa: CASSLGQGFRGANVLTF
CDR3nt: TGTGCCAGCAGTTTAGGTCAGGGGTTCCGTGGGGCCAACGTCCTGACTTTC

v_gene: TRBV28
d_gene: .
j_gene: TRBJ2-7
abundance: .
CDR3aa: CASSFTWDLTYEQYF
CDR3nt: TGTGCCAGCAGTTTTACGTGGGACCTCACCTACGAGCAGTACTTC

v_gene: TRBV11-2
d_gene: .
j_gene: TRBJ2-2
abundance: .
CDR3aa: CASSVGQNTGELFF
CDR3nt: TGTGCCAGCAGCGTGGGCCAGAACACCGGGGAGCTGTTTTTT

v_gene: TRBV13
d_gene: .
j_gene: TRBJ1-1
abundance: .
CDR3aa: CASSFLAAREAFF
CDR3nt: TGTGCCAGCAGCTTTTTGGCAGCCCGAGAAGCTTTCTTT

v_gene: TRBV27
d_gene: TRBD2
j_gene: TRBJ2-3
abundance: .
CDR3aa: CASRLLSGGSTDTQYF
CDR3nt: TGTGCCAGCAGACTATTGTCGGGGGGGAGCACAGATACGCAGTATTTT

v_gene: TRBV10-3
d_gene: .
j_gene: TRBJ1-1
abundance: .
CDR3aa: CAISFEGYGTEAFF
CDR3nt: TGTGCCATCTCATTTGAGGGATACGGCACTGAAGCTTTCTTT

v_gene: TRBV5-1
d_gene: .
j_gene: TRBJ2-7
abundance: few
CDR3aa: CASSTARGAIDEQYF
CDR3nt: TGCGCCAGCAGCACTGCTCGGGGGGCTATCGACGAGCAGTACTTC

v_gene: TRBV6-5
d_gene: .
j_gene: TRBJ2-7
abundance: .
CDR3aa: CASSYQSGVADEQYF
CDR3nt: TGTGCCAGCAGTTACCAAAGCGGTGTAGCGGACGAGCAGTACTTC

v_gene: TRBV28
d_gene: .
j_gene: TRBJ2-7
abundance: .
CDR3aa: CASSAPPGGEQYF
CDR3nt: TGTGCCAGCAGTGCCCCGCCAGGAGGCGAGCAGTACTTC

v_gene: TRBV7-2
d_gene: .
j_gene: TRBJ1-5
abundance: .
CDR3aa: CASSSQGQPQHF
CDR3nt: TGTGCCAGCAGCTCCCAAGGTCAGCCCCAGCATTTT

v_gene: TRBV5-1
d_gene: .
j_gene: TRBJ1-3
abundance: .
CDR3aa: CASNPGYSGNTIYF
CDR3nt: TGCGCCAGCAATCCGGGCTACTCGGGGAACACCATATATTTT

v_gene: TRBV5-6
d_gene: .
j_gene: TRBJ1-5
abundance: few
CDR3aa: CASSLDNQPQHF
CDR3nt: TGTGCCAGCAGCTTGGATAATCAGCCCCAGCATTTT

v_gene: TRBV11-2
d_gene: TRBD1
j_gene: TRBJ2-1
abundance: .
CDR3aa: CASSGQGSFYEQFF
CDR3nt: TGTGCCAGCAGCGGACAGGGGAGTTTCTATGAGCAGTTCTTC

v_gene: TRBV7-2
d_gene: .
j_gene: TRBJ2-1
abundance: .
CDR3aa: CASRRDIAYNEQFF
CDR3nt: TGTGCCAGCAGAAGGGACATTGCCTACAATGAGCAGTTCTTC

v_gene: TRBV7-9
d_gene: TRBD1
j_gene: TRBJ1-4
abundance: once
CDR3aa: CASSLLGQGGEKLFF
CDR3nt: TGTGCCAGCAGCTTACTAGGACAGGGCGGTGAAAAACTGTTTTTT

v_gene: TRBV5-1
d_gene: TRBD2
j_gene: TRBJ2-1
abundance: .
CDR3aa: CASSLAGLAGGNEQFF
CDR3nt: TGCGCCAGCAGCTTGGCGGGACTAGCAGGTGGGAATGAGCAGTTCTTC

v_gene: TRBV7-9
d_gene: .
j_gene: TRBJ1-1
abundance: .
CDR3aa: CASSLGTEAFF
CDR3nt: TGTGCCAGCAGCTTGGGGACTGAAGCTTTCTTT

v_gene: TRBV19
d_gene: TRBD1
j_gene: TRBJ2-5
abundance: .
CDR3aa: CASSAPTGAVRETQYF
CDR3nt: TGTGCCAGTAGTGCACCGACAGGGGCCGTTCGAGAGACCCAGTACTTC

v_gene: TRBV6-4
d_gene: TRBD2
j_gene: TRBJ2-5
abundance: .
CDR3aa: CASSATSGRTTDSREAQYF
CDR3nt: TGTGCCAGCAGTGCGACTAGCGGGAGGACCACTGACTCAAGAGAGGCCCAGTACTTC

v_gene: TRBV4-2
d_gene: TRBD2
j_gene: TRBJ2-3
abundance: .
CDR3aa: CASSQELAGADTQYF
CDR3nt: TGTGCCAGCAGCCAAGAGCTAGCGGGAGCAGATACGCAGTATTTT

v_gene: TRBV11-1
d_gene: TRBD2
j_gene: TRBJ2-3
abundance: .
CDR3aa: CASSSGLAGGDTQYF
CDR3nt: TGTGCCAGCAGCTCGGGACTAGCGGGAGGAGATACGCAGTATTTT

v_gene: TRBV7-9
d_gene: TRBD1
j_gene: TRBJ1-5
abundance: .
CDR3aa: CASSETGEPNQPQHF
CDR3nt: TGTGCCAGCAGCGAAACAGGGGAACCTAATCAGCCCCAGCATTTT

v_gene: TRBV4-1
d_gene: TRBD1
j_gene: TRBJ2-7
abundance: .
CDR3aa: CASSQDGTGPYEQYF
CDR3nt: TGCGCCAGCAGCCAAGACGGGACAGGGCCCTACGAGCAGTACTTC

v_gene: TRBV11-2
d_gene: .
j_gene: TRBJ2-3
abundance: .
CDR3aa: CASSPRTDSSTDTQYF
CDR3nt: TGTGCCAGCAGCCCGAGGACTGATTCTAGCACAGATACGCAGTATTTT

v_gene: TRBV7-2
d_gene: .
j_gene: TRBJ1-3
abundance: once
CDR3aa: CASSENTIYF
CDR3nt: TGTGCCAGCAGCGAAAACACCATATATTTT

v_gene: TRBV14
d_gene: TRBD2
j_gene: TRBJ2-3
abundance: .
CDR3aa: CASSQTSGRVGTDTQYF
CDR3nt: TGTGCCAGCAGCCAGACTAGCGGGAGAGTCGGCACAGATACGCAGTATTTT

v_gene: TRBV27
d_gene: TRBD1
j_gene: TRBJ1-6
abundance: .
CDR3aa: CASRPGQLLGALHF
CDR3nt: TGTGCCAGCAGGCCGGGACAGTTGCTAGGGGCCCTCCACTTT

v_gene: TRBV7-2
d_gene: .
j_gene: TRBJ2-5
abundance: .
CDR3aa: CASSQRRETQYF
CDR3nt: TGTGCCAGCAGCCAAAGGAGGGAGACCCAGTACTTC

v_gene: TRBV6-1
d_gene: .
j_gene: TRBJ2-5
abundance: .
CDR3aa: CASSEALGEETQYF
CDR3nt: TGTGCCAGCAGTGAAGCTCTTGGAGAAGAGACCCAGTACTTC

v_gene: TRBV19
d_gene: .
j_gene: TRBJ1-5
abundance: .
CDR3aa: CASPTRDCNQPQHF
CDR3nt: TGTGCCAGCCCCACGAGGGATTGCAATCAGCCCCAGCATTTT

v_gene: TRBV7-9
d_gene: TRBD1
j_gene: TRBJ2-5
abundance: .
CDR3aa: CAMTSGGIQETQYF
CDR3nt: TGTGCCATGACGTCAGGGGGCATCCAAGAGACCCAGTACTTC

v_gene: TRBV15
d_gene: TRBD2
j_gene: TRBJ2-2
abundance: many
CDR3aa: CATSRDRASGRALVTGELFF
CDR3nt: TGTGCCACCAGCAGAGATAGGGCTAGCGGGAGGGCCTTAGTCACCGGGGAGCTGTTTTTT

v_gene: TRBV5-4
d_gene: .
j_gene: TRBJ1-4
abundance: .
CDR3aa: CASSFSQARGEKLFF
CDR3nt: TGTGCCAGCAGCTTTTCGCAGGCCAGAGGTGAAAAACTGTTTTTT